This record concerns one T cell receptor beta chain sequence. This record belongs to a study of siplizumab effects on memory and regulatory T cells. TCRdb's copy holds only in-frame clones and misses some; the assay was immunoSEQ multiplex PCR. The table shows 99,000 or so clones, with under 95% occurring only once. Specimen: CD4+ T cells sorted from blood. The receptor was derived from a human donor in good health.

The CDR3 DNA follows: TGCGCCAGCAGCTTGGGGGCAGAGGTGGACGAGCAGTACTTC. Translation gives CASSLGAEVDEQYF. The chain couples TRBV5-1 to TRBJ2-7, with no clear D. V lost 0 bases and J lost 5, with 12 bases in between. Germline CDR1 is SGHRS and CDR2 is YFSETQ. The CDR3 consists of 14 residues. The entire variable domain, with the rest obtained from reference TRBV5-1 and TRBJ2-7, is as follows: KAGVTQTPRYLIKTRGQQVTLSCSPISGHRSVSWYQQTPGQGLQFLFEYFSETQRNKGNFPGRFSGRQFSNSRSEMNVSTLELGDSALYLCASSLGAEVDEQYFGPGTRLTVT.